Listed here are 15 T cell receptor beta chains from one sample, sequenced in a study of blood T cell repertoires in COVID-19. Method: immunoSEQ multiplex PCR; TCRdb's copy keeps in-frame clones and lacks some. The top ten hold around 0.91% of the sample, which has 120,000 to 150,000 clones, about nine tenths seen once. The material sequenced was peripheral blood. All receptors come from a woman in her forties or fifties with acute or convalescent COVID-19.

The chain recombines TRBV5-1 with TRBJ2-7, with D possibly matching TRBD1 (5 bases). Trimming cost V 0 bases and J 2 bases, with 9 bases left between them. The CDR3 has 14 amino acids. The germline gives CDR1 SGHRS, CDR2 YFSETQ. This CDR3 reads CASSLGRVAYEQYF. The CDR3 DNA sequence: TGCGCCAGCAGCTTGGGCAGGGTGGCCTACGAGCAGTACTTC.

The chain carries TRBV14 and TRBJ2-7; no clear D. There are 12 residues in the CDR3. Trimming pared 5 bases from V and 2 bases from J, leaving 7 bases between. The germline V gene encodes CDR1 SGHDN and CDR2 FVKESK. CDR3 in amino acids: CASSSSTYEQYF. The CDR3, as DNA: TGTGCCAGCAGCTCTTCTACCTACGAGCAGTACTTC.

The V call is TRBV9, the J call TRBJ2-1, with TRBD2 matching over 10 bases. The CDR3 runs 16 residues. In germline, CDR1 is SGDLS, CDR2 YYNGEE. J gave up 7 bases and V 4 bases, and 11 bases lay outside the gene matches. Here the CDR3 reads CASSPPGAGGRNEQFF. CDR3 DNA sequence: TGTGCCAGCAGCCCCCCAGGAGCGGGAGGGCGAAATGAGCAGTTCTTC.

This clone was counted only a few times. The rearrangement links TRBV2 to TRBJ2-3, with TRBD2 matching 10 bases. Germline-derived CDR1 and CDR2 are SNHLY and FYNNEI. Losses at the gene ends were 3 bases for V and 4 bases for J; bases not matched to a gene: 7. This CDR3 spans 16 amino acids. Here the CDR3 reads CASSEGAGGPADTQYF. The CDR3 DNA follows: TGTGCCAGCAGTGAGGGAGCGGGAGGGCCCGCAGATACGCAGTATTTT.

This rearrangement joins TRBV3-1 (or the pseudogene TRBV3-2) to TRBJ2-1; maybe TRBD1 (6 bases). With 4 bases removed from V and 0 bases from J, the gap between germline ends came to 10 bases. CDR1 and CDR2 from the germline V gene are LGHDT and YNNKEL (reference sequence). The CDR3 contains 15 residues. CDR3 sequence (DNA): TGTGCCAGCAGCCGGACAGCTAGCTCCTACAATGAGCAGTTCTTC. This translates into CASSRTASSYNEQFF.

The chain's CDR3 is CASSPQAGANTEAFF. The CDR3, as DNA: TGTGCCAGCAGTCCGCAAGCGGGCGCGAACACTGAAGCTTTCTTT. The rearrangement links TRBV28 to TRBJ1-1; D is unresolved. The CDR3 covers 15 residues. Germline V gene sequence: CDR1 MDHEN, CDR2 SYDVKM. Trimming removed 5 bases from V and 1 base from J, with 14 bases in between. The full variable domain, its missing parts supplied by reference TRBV28 and TRBJ1-1, is DVKVTQSSRYLVKRTGEKVFLECVQDMDHENMFWYRQDPGLGLRLIYFSYDVKMKEKGDIPEGYSVSREKKERFSLILESASTNQTSMYLCASSPQAGANTEAFFGQGTRLTVV.

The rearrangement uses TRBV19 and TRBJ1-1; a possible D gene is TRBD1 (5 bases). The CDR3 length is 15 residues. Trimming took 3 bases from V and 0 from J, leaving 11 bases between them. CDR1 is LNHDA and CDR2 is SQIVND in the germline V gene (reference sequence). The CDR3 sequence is CASSMGGHLNTEAFF. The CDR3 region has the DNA TGTGCCAGTAGTATGGGGGGTCACCTGAACACTGAAGCTTTCTTT.

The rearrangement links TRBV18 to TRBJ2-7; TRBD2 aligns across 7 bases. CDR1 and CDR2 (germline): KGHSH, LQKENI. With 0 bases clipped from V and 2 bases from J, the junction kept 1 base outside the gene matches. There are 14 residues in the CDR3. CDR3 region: CASSPPGLPYEQYF. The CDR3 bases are TGTGCCAGCTCACCACCGGGACTACCCTACGAGCAGTACTTC.

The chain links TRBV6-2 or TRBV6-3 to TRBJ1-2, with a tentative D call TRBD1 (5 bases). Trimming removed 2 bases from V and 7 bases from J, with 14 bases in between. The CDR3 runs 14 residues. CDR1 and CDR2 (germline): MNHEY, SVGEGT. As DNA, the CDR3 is TGTGCCAGCAGTTACACGTCGAGGGACTCTGGCTACACCTTC. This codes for CASSYTSRDSGYTF.

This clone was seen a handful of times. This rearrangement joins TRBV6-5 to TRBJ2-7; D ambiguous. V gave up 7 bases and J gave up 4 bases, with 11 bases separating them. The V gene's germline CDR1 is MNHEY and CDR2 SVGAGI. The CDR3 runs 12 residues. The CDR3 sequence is CASNPGWYEQYF. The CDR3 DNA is TGTGCCAGCAACCCCGGGTGGTACGAGCAGTACTTC.

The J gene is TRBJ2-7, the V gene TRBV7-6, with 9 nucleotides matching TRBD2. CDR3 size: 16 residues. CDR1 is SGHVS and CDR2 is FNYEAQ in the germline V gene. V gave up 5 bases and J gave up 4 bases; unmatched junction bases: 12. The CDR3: CASSPGGNSGGYEQYF. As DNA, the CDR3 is TGTGCCAGCAGCCCAGGGGGGAATAGCGGGGGTTACGAGCAGTACTTC. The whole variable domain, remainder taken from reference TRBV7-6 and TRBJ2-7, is GAGVSQSPRYKVTKRGQDVALRCDPISGHVSLYWYRQALGQGPEFLTYFNYEAQQDKSGLPNDRFSAERPEGSISTLTIQRTEQRDSAMYRCASSPGGNSGGYEQYFGPGTRLTVT.

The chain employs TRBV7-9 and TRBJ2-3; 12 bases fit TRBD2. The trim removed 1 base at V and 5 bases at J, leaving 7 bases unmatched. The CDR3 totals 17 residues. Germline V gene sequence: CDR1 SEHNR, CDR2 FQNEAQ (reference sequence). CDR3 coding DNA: TGTGCCAGCAGCTTAGTGACTAGCGGGAGATCAGGAGATACGCAGTATTTT. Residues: CASSLVTSGRSGDTQYF.

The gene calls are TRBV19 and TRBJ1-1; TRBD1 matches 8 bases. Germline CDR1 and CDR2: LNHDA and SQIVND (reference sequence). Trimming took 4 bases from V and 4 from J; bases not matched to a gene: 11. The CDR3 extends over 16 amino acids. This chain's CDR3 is CASSTQGARVVTEAFF. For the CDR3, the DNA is TGTGCCAGTAGTACCCAGGGGGCGAGAGTGGTCACTGAAGCTTTCTTT.

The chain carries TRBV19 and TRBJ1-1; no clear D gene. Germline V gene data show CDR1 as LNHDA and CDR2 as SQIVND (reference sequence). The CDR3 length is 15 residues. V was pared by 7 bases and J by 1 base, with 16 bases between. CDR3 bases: TGTGCCAGTACAACGACGACGGGATCGAACACTGAAGCTTTCTTT. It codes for CASTTTTGSNTEAFF. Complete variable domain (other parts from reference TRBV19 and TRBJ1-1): DGGITQSPKYLFRKEGQNVTLSCEQNLNHDAMYWYRQDPGQGLRLIYYSQIVNDFQKGDIAEGYSVSREKKESFPLTVTSAQKNPTAFYLCASTTTTGSNTEAFFGQGTRLTVV.

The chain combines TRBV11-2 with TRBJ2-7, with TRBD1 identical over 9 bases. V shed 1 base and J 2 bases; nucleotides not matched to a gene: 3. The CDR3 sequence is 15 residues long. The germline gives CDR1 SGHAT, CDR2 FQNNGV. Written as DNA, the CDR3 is TGTGCCAGCAGCTTAGGGGACAGGGTCGCCTACGAGCAGTACTTC. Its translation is CASSLGDRVAYEQYF.